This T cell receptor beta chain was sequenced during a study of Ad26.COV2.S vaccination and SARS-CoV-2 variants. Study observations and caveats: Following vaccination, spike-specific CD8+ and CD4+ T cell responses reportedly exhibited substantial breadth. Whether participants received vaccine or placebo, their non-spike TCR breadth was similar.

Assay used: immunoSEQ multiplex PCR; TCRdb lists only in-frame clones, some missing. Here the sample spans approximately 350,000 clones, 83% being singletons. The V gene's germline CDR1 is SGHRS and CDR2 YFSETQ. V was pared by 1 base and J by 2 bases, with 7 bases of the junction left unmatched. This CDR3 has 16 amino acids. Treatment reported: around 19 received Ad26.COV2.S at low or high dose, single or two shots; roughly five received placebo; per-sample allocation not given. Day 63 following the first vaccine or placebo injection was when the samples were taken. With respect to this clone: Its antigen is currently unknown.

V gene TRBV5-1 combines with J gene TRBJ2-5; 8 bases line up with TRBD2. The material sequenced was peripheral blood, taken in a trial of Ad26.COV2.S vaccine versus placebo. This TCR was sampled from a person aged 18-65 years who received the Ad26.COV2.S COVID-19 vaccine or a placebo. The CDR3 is CASSLLPAGVQETQYF. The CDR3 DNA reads TGCGCCAGCAGCTTGTTGCCAGCGGGAGTACAAGAGACCCAGTACTTC.